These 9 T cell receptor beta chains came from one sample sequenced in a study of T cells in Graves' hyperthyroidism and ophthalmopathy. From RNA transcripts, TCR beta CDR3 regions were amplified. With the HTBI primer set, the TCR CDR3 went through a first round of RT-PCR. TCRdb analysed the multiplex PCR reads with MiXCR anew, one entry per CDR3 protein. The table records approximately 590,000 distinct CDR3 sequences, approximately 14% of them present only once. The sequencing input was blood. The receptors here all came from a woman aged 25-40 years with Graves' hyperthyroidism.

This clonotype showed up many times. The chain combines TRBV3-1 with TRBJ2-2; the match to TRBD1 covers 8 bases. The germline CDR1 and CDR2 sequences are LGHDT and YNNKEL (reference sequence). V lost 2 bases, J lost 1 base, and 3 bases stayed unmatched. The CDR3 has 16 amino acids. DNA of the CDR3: TGTGCCAGCAGCCAACTAGGACAGGGGAACACCGGGGAGCTGTTTTTT. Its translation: CASSQLGQGNTGELFF.

The CDR3 region is CASSFPGLAGGLDTQYF. The CDR3 DNA is TGTGCCAGCAGTTTTCCGGGACTAGCGGGAGGGCTGGATACGCAGTATTTT. The chain employs TRBV12-3 or TRBV12-4 and TRBJ2-3; 16 positions agree with TRBD2. This CDR3 region has 17 residues. Trimming at V came to 3 bases and at J to 6 bases, leaving 6 bases not matched to a gene.

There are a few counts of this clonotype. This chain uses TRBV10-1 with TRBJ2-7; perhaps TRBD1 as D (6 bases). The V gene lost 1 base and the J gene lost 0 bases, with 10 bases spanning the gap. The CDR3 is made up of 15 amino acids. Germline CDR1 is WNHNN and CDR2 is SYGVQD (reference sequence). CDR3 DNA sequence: TGCGCCAGCAGTGAGTACAGGGTGCCCTCCTACGAGCAGTACTTC. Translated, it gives CASSEYRVPSYEQYF.

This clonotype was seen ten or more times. CDR3 coding DNA: TGTGCCAGCAGGTCGGCGGGAGTTACAGATACGCAGTATTTT. Translated, it gives CASRSAGVTDTQYF. The genes are TRBV6-2 or TRBV6-3 and TRBJ2-3, with TRBD2 matching over 7 bases. The length of the CDR3 is 14 residues. The junction had 6 bases not matched to a gene; V was cut back by 6 bases and J by 3 bases. Germline V CDR1 and CDR2: MNHEY, SVGEGT.

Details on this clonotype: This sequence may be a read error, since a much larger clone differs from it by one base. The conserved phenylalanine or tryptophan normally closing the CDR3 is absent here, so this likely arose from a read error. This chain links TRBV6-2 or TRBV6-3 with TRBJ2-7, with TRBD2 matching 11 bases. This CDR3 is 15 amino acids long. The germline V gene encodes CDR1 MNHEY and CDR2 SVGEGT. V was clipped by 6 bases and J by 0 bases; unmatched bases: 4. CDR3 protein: CASRPTSGNSYEQYY. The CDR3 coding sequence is TGTGCCAGCAGACCGACTAGCGGGAACTCCTACGAGCAGTACTAC.

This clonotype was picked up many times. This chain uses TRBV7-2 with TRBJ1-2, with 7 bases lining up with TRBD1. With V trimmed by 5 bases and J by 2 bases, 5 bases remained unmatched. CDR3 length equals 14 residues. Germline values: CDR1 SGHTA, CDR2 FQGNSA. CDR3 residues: CASSPEGGNYGYTF. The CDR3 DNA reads TGTGCCAGCAGCCCAGAAGGGGGCAACTATGGCTACACCTTC. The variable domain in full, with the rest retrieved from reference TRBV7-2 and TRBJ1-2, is GAGVSQSPSNKVTEKGKDVELRCDPISGHTALYWYRQSLGQGLEFLIYFQGNSAPDKSGLPSDRFSAERTGGSVSTLTIQRTQQEDSAVYLCASSPEGGNYGYTFGSGTRLTVV.

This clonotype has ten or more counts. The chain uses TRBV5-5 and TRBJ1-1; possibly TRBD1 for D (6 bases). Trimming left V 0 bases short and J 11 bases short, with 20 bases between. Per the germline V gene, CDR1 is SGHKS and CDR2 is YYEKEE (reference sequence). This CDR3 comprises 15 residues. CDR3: CASSLAGSQGTSAFF. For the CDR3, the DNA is TGTGCCAGCAGCTTGGCTGGATCTCAGGGGACGAGTGCTTTCTTT.

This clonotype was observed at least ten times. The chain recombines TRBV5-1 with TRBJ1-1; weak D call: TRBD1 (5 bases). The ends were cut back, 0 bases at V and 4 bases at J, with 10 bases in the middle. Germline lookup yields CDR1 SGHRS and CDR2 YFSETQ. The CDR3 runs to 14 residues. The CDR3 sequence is CASSLAGVATEAFF. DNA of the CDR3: TGCGCCAGCAGCTTGGCGGGGGTGGCCACTGAAGCTTTCTTT.

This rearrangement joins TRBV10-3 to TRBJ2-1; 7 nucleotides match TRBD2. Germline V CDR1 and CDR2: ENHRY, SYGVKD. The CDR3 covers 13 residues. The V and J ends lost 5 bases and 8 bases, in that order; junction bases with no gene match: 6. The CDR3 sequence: CAISKRDFDEQFF. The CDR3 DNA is TGTGCCATCAGTAAGCGGGATTTCGATGAGCAGTTCTTC.